This T cell receptor beta chain came from a study of OX40 agonist ivuxolimab in advanced cancers. Study information: Partial responses were achieved by three patients, one with hepatocellular carcinoma and two with cutaneous melanoma. Findings and limits, study-wide: At doses 0.1 to 3.0 mg/kg, CD4+ and CD8+ clones expanded.

CDR1 and CDR2 from the germline V gene are KGHSH and LQKENI. CDR3 length: 15 amino acids. V shed 0 bases and J 5 bases; nucleotides not matched to a gene: 5. Regarding this clone: Its antigen is still unknown.

Sequencing used immunoSEQ multiplex PCR; TCRdb keeps in-frame clones, though not all of them. The sample yields about 60,000 clones, about 90% seen once. The V gene is TRBV18, the J gene TRBJ2-3; 7 nucleotides match TRBD2. Sequencing used CD4+ or CD8+ T cells sorted from blood, obtained in a trial of the OX40 agonist ivuxolimab. The receptor was isolated from an adult with an advanced solid tumor such as melanoma, head and neck, liver or kidney cancer. CDR3 amino acids: CASSPPGGPQDTQYF. The CDR3 DNA is TGTGCCAGCTCACCACCGGGAGGGCCCCAAGATACGCAGTATTTT.